This entry lists 20 T cell receptor beta chains sequenced from one sample in a study of beta chain features in type 1 diabetes. General observations from the study: Type 1 diabetes patients had moderately but significantly shorter TCRB CDR3s in all four CD4+ subsets.

No cognate antigen is known for these TCRs. Sequenced material consisted of expressed TCRB transcripts (all of the isolated RNA was reverse transcribed). TCRdb's table, derived via immunoSEQ multiplex PCR, lists solely in-frame clones and lacks some. The table lists 600,000 to 700,000 clones, roughly an eighth of them singletons. The sequenced sample consisted of naive CD4+ T cells from blood. Every receptor here comes from a young man with type 1 diabetes.

This clone turned up a few times. The rearrangement uses TRBV14 and TRBJ1-1; the D is unclear. The V gene lost 0 bases and the J gene lost 4 bases, with 15 bases spanning the gap. The CDR3 contains 16 residues. Per germline, CDR1 SGHDN and CDR2 FVKESK. CDR3 DNA: TGTGCCAGCAGCCAAGATTCAGGTTTTTGGGTCACTGAAGCTTTCTTT. It is translated as CASSQDSGFWVTEAFF.

There are a few counts of this clone. The chain's CDR3 is CASSFAHGVFSYNEQFF. DNA of the CDR3: TGTGCCAGCAGCTTCGCACACGGGGTTTTCTCCTACAATGAGCAGTTCTTC. The chain carries TRBV16 and TRBJ2-1, with D perhaps matching TRBD2 (5 bases). Germline loops: CDR1 KGHSY, CDR2 FQNENV. V was pared by 5 bases and J by 0 bases, with 17 bases between. This CDR3 spans 17 amino acids.

This clone appeared a few times. This chain joins TRBV27 and TRBJ2-7, with no clear D. CDR1 and CDR2 from the germline V gene are MNHEY and SMNVEV (reference sequence). The V end lost 5 bases, the J end lost 2 bases, and 16 bases lay between the germline ends. The CDR3 totals 15 residues. The CDR3 loop is CASSPQDGTAYEQYF. The CDR3 DNA reads as TGTGCCAGCAGTCCGCAGGACGGAACAGCCTACGAGCAGTACTTC.

The V gene is TRBV5-1, the J gene TRBJ1-1; 8 bases map to TRBD1. Germline assignment: CDR1 SGHRS and CDR2 YFSETQ. J gave up 0 bases and V 0 bases, and 13 bases lay outside the gene matches. The CDR3 has 19 residues. The CDR3 loop reads CASSLATKTPTGVNTEAFF. Written as DNA, the CDR3 is TGCGCCAGCAGCTTGGCTACCAAGACCCCGACAGGGGTGAACACTGAAGCTTTCTTT.

This clone was seen only a few times. Other DNA sequences of this sample code for an identical CDR3. The V call is TRBV11-2, the J call TRBJ2-3, with no clear D. V was shortened by 3 bases and J by 4 bases, with 5 bases between the two germline ends. This CDR3 spans 12 amino acids. CDR1 and CDR2 from the germline V gene are SGHAT and FQNNGV. DNA for the CDR3: TGTGCCAGCAGCTTGGTACCAGATACGCAGTATTTT. It translates to CASSLVPDTQYF.

V usage is TRBV15 and J usage is TRBJ1-1; D gene ambiguous. The CDR3 is made up of 12 amino acids. Germline V gene data show CDR1 as LNHNV and CDR2 as YYDKDF (reference sequence). Trimming stripped 0 bases from V and 9 bases from J, with 8 bases between. The DNA of the CDR3 is TGTGCCACCAGCAGAGATTCTCCGCAAGCTTTCTTT. It translates to CATSRDSPQAFF.

This clone was seen only a few times. This chain uses TRBV29-1 with TRBJ1-1; 7 bases match TRBD1. CDR1 and CDR2 from the germline V gene are SQVTM and ANQGSEA. This CDR3 contains 15 residues. The trim removed 6 bases at V and 4 bases at J, leaving 14 bases unmatched. The CDR3 DNA is TGCAGCGTCCACTCTTACAGGGGTGGGAGCACTGAAGCTTTCTTT. Translation: CSVHSYRGGSTEAFF.

This chain joins TRBV5-1 and TRBJ2-7; D is perhaps TRBD2 (7 bases). The CDR3 sequence is 17 residues long. The germline V and J ends were trimmed by 4 bases and 0 bases, with 20 bases remaining between them. Germline V gene data show CDR1 as SGHRS and CDR2 as YFSETQ. CDR3 DNA sequence: TGCGCCAGCAGCCTGGACGGTGGGGGGGCCAGCTCCTACGAGCAGTACTTC. Amino acid sequence: CASSLDGGGASSYEQYF.

A few counts support this clone. The rearrangement joins TRBV13 to TRBJ1-1; D is perhaps TRBD1 (5 bases). Per the germline V gene, CDR1 is PRHDT and CDR2 is FYEKMQ (reference sequence). There are 14 residues in the CDR3. V was shortened by 4 bases and J by 6 bases, with 15 bases between the two germline ends. CDR3: CASSSLGRLAEAFF. Here the CDR3 DNA reads TGTGCCAGCAGCTCGTTGGGACGACTAGCTGAAGCTTTCTTT.

J is TRBJ2-5 and V is TRBV27; 8 bases fit TRBD1. The J segment lost 5 bases and the V segment lost 6 bases, leaving 2 bases of the junction unmatched. The CDR3 covers 12 residues. Germline CDR1 and CDR2: MNHEY and SMNVEV (reference sequence). CDR3 amino acids: CASRGQVETQYF. DNA for the CDR3: TGTGCCAGCAGGGGACAGGTCGAGACCCAGTACTTC.

The V and J genes are TRBV13 and TRBJ2-7, with D possibly matching TRBD2 (6 bases). The CDR3 covers 15 residues. Germline CDR1 and CDR2: PRHDT and FYEKMQ (reference sequence). V was cut by 3 bases and J by 1 base, with 13 bases left in between. This chain's CDR3 is CASSFLTGGSYEQYF. The CDR3 DNA follows: TGTGCCAGCAGCTTTCTCACAGGAGGGTCCTACGAGCAGTACTTC.

This chain connects TRBV5-6 to TRBJ2-4, with D perhaps matching TRBD2 (5 bases). The ends were cut back, 3 bases at V and 3 bases at J, with 13 bases in the middle. This CDR3 is built from 15 residues. The germline V gene encodes CDR1 SGHDT and CDR2 YYEEEE. In nucleotides, the CDR3 is TGTGCCAGCAGCTCCGGAGGATGGGTCAAAAACATTCAGTACTTC. Its translation is CASSSGGWVKNIQYF.

The genes are TRBV30 and TRBJ1-1, with D perhaps TRBD1 (5 bases). This CDR3 is 14 amino acids long. V was clipped by 0 bases and J by 5 bases, with 13 bases between them. Germline lookup yields CDR1 GTSNPN and CDR2 SVGIG (reference sequence). The CDR3 DNA follows: TGTGCCTGGAGTGTAGGCGGGGCCGGGACTGAAGCTTTCTTT. This translates into CAWSVGGAGTEAFF.

The table lists this clone with a few counts. The chain carries TRBV10-3 and TRBJ2-1; D may correspond to TRBD1 or TRBD2 (5 bases each). The germline CDR1 and CDR2 sequences are ENHRY and SYGVKD. The CDR3 has 13 amino acids. With 10 bases removed from V and 8 bases from J, the gap between germline ends came to 18 bases. The CDR3 protein is CASYRDRGDEQFF. The CDR3, as DNA: TGTGCCAGCTACCGGGACCGAGGGGATGAGCAGTTCTTC.

V usage is TRBV30 and J usage is TRBJ1-5, with D perhaps TRBD1 (6 bases). V lost 5 bases and J 3 bases, leaving 11 bases between the germline ends. The CDR3 sequence is 13 residues long. Germline values: CDR1 GTSNPN, CDR2 SVGIG (reference sequence). The CDR3 sequence is CAWSRGNNQPQHF. The DNA of the CDR3 is TGTGCCTGGTCCAGGGGAAACAATCAGCCCCAGCATTTT. The full variable domain, rest sourced from reference TRBV30 and TRBJ1-5, is SQTIHQWPATLVQPVGSPLSLECTVEGTSNPNLYWYRQAAGRGLQLLFYSVGIGQISSEVPQNLSASRPQDRQFILSSKKLLLSDSGFYLCAWSRGNNQPQHFGDGTRLSIL.

This clone has more than one count but fewer than ten. The V call is TRBV10-3, the J call TRBJ1-5, with TRBD1 as a possible D gene (6 bases). The CDR3 is 15 residues long. CDR1 ENHRY and CDR2 SYGVKD come from the germline V gene. With 4 bases removed from V and 4 bases from J, the gap between germline ends came to 14 bases. CDR3 residues: CAISAGDAINQPQHF. As DNA, the CDR3 is TGTGCCATCAGTGCAGGGGACGCAATAAATCAGCCCCAGCATTTT.

The genes are TRBV19 and TRBJ2-7, with D perhaps TRBD1 or TRBD2 (5 bases each). The CDR3 is 16 amino acids. The germline CDR1 and CDR2 sequences are LNHDA and SQIVND (reference sequence). Trimming cost V 6 bases and J 4 bases, with 22 bases left between them. The DNA for the CDR3 is TGTGCCAGTAGCAACCCCCGGGGCGTACGTTGGTACGAGCAGTACTTC. It codes for CASSNPRGVRWYEQYF.

This clone has only a few counts. V usage is TRBV6-5 and J usage is TRBJ2-7; 7 bases map to TRBD1. With 5 bases clipped from V and 4 bases from J, the junction kept 8 bases outside the gene matches. This CDR3 is 14 amino acids long. CDR1 is MNHEY and CDR2 is SVGAGI in the germline V gene. CDR3 loop: CASSHRTGKYEQYF. CDR3 bases: TGTGCCAGCAGTCACCGGACAGGAAAATACGAGCAGTACTTC.

This clone has just a few counts. CDR3 sequence: CASSPRRTENEQYF. The DNA for the CDR3 is TGTGCCAGCTCACCGAGAAGGACAGAAAACGAGCAGTACTTC. J is TRBJ2-7 and V is TRBV18, with D tentatively TRBD1 (6 bases). Germline CDR1 reads KGHSH; CDR2 reads LQKENI. The CDR3 has 14 amino acids. V was shortened by 3 bases and J by 5 bases, with 14 bases between the two germline ends.

This clone occurred a few times. This chain connects TRBV29-1 to TRBJ1-2; D gene unclear. V lost 1 base and J 4 bases, leaving 19 bases between the germline ends. In germline, CDR1 is SQVTM, CDR2 ANQGSEA. The CDR3 totals 16 residues. DNA for the CDR3: TGCAGCGTTGAAGTCCCCCCCGGCGGGAATAGCTATGGCTACACCTTC. This translates into CSVEVPPGGNSYGYTF.